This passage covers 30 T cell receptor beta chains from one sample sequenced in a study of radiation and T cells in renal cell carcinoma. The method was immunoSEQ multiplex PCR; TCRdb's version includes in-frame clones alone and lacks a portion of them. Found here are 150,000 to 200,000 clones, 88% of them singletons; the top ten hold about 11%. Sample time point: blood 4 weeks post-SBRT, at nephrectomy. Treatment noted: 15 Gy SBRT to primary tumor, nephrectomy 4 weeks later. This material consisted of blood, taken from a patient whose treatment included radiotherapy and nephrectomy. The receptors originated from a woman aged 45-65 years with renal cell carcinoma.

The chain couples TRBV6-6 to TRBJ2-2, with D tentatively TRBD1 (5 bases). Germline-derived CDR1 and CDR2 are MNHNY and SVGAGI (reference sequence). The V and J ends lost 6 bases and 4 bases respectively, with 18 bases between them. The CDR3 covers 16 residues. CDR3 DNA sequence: TGTGCCAGCAGCAATCCCGTGATGACAGTCACCGGGGAGCTGTTTTTT. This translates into CASSNPVMTVTGELFF.

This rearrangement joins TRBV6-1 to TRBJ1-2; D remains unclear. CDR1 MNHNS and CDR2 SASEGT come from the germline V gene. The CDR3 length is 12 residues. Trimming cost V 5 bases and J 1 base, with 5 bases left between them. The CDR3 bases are TGTGCCAGCAGTTCGGGTAACTATGGCTACACCTTC. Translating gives CASSSGNYGYTF.

CDR3 sequence: CASSSSVGVGQPQHF. DNA of the CDR3: TGTGCCAGCAGCTCCTCGGTGGGGGTAGGGCAGCCCCAGCATTTT. The V gene is TRBV5-4, the J gene TRBJ1-5; D is perhaps TRBD1 (5 bases). The length of the CDR3 is 15 residues. Trimming removed 3 bases from V and 7 bases from J, with 17 bases in between. Germline V gene sequence: CDR1 SGHNT, CDR2 YYREEE (reference sequence).

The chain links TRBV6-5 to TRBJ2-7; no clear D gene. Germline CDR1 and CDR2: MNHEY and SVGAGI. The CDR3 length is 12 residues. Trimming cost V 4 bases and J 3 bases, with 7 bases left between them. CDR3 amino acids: CASSSASYEQYF. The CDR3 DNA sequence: TGTGCCAGCAGTTCCGCTAGCTACGAGCAGTACTTC.

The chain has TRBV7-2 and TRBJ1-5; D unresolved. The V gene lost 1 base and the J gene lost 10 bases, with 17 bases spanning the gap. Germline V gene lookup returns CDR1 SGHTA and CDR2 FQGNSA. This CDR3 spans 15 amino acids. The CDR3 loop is CASSLELQPGVPQHF. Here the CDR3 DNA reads TGTGCCAGCAGCTTAGAGCTCCAGCCGGGAGTACCCCAGCATTTT.

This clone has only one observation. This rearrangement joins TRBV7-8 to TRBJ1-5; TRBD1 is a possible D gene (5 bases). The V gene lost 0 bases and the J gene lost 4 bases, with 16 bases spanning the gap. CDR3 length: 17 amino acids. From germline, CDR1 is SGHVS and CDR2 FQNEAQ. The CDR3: CASSLAVGGRGNQPQHF. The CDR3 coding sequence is TGTGCCAGCAGCTTAGCGGTTGGAGGGAGGGGAAATCAGCCCCAGCATTTT.

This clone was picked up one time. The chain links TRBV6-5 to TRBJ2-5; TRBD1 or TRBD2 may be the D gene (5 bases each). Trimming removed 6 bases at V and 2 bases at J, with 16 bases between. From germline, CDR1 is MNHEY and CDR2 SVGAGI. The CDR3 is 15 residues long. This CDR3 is CASSLQVGRQETQYF. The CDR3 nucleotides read TGTGCCAGCAGCTTACAAGTGGGACGACAAGAGACCCAGTACTTC.

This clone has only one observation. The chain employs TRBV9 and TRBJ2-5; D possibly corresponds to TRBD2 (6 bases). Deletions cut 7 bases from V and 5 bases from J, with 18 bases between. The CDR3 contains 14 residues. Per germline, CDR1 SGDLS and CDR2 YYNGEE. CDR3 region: CASARDSGRETQYF. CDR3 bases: TGTGCCAGCGCCCGGGACTCGGGGAGGGAGACCCAGTACTTC.

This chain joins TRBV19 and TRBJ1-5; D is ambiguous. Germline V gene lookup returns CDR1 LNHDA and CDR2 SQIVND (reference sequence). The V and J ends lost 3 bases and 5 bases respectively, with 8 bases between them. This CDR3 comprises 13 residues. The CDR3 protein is CASSMDAYQPQHF. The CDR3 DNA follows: TGTGCCAGTAGTATGGACGCTTATCAGCCCCAGCATTTT.

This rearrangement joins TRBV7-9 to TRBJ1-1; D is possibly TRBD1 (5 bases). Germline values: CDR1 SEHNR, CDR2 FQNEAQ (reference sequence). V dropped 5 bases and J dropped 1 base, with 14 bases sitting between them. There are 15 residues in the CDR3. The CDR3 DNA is TGTGCCAGCAGCCCAGAGGGGACCACGAACACTGAAGCTTTCTTT. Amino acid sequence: CASSPEGTTNTEAFF.

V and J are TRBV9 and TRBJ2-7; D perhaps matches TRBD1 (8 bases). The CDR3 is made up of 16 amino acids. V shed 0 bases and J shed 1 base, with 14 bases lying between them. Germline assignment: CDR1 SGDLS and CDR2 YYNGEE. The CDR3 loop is CASSVDYRGGSYEQYF. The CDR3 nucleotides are TGTGCCAGCAGCGTAGATTACAGGGGGGGTTCCTACGAGCAGTACTTC.

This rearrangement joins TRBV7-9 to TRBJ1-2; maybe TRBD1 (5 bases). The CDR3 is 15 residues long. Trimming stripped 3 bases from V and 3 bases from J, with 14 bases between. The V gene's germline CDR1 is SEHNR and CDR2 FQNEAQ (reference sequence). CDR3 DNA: TGTGCCAGCAGCTTTGGCGGGGGGATAGACTATGGCTACACCTTC. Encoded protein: CASSFGGGIDYGYTF.

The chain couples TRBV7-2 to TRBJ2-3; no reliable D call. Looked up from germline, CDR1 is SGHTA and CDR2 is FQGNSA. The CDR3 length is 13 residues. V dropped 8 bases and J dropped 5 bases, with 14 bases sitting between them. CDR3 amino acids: CASAAGPRDTQYF. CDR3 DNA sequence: TGTGCCAGCGCCGCTGGTCCACGAGATACGCAGTATTTT.

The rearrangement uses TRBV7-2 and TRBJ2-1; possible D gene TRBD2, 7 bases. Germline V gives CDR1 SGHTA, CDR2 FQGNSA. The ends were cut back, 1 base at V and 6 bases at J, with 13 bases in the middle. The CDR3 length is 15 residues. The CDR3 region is CASSLGGGSGNEQFF. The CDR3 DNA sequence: TGTGCCAGCAGCTTAGGGGGGGGCAGTGGCAATGAGCAGTTCTTC.

This CDR3 reads CASRPKGLEKLFF. CDR3 sequence (DNA): TGTGCCTCCCGTCCCAAGGGATTGGAAAAACTGTTTTTT. The J gene is TRBJ1-4, the V gene TRBV2; D not certain. V lost 11 bases to trimming and J lost 8 bases, with 18 bases between them. The CDR3 length is 13 residues. Germline V lookup: CDR1 SNHLY, CDR2 FYNNEI.

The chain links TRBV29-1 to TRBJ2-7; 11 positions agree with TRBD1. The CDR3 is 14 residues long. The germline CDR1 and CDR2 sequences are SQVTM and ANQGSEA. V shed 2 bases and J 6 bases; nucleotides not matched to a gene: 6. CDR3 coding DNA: TGCAGCGTTGAACCCGCCGGGACAGGGGGCGAGCAGTACTTC. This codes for CSVEPAGTGGEQYF.

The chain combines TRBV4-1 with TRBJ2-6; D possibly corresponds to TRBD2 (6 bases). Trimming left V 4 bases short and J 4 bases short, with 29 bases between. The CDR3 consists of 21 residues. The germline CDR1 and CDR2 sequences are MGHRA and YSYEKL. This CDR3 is CASSLIQPLGEENSGANVLTF. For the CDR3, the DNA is TGCGCCAGCAGCCTCATTCAGCCCCTGGGGGAGGAAAATTCCGGGGCCAACGTCCTGACTTTC.

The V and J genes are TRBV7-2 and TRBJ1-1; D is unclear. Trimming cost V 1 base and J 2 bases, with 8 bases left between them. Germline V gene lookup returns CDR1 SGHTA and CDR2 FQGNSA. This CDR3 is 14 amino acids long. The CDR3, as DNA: TGTGCCAGCAGCTTAGTGGAGGGAAACACTGAAGCTTTCTTT. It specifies CASSLVEGNTEAFF.

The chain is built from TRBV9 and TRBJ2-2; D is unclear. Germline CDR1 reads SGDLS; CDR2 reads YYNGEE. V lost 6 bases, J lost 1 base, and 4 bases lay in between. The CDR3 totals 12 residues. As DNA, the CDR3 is TGTGCCAGCAATAAGAACACCGGGGAGCTGTTTTTT. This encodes CASNKNTGELFF.

In nucleotides, the CDR3 is TGCGCCAGCAGCCAAGATTGGCAGGTAGCTTTCTTT. The encoded protein is CASSQDWQVAFF. The chain joins TRBV4-3 to TRBJ1-1; D is unclear. V lost 0 bases and J 10 bases, leaving 9 bases between the germline ends. In germline, CDR1 is LGHNA, CDR2 YSLEER. The CDR3 length is 12 residues.

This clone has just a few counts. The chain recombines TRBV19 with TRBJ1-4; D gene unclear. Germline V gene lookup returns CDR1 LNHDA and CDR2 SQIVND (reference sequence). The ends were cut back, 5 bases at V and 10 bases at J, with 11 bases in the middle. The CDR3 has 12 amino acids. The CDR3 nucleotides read TGTGCCAGTAGTCCCCCATCTGGAAAACTGTTTTTT. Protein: CASSPPSGKLFF.

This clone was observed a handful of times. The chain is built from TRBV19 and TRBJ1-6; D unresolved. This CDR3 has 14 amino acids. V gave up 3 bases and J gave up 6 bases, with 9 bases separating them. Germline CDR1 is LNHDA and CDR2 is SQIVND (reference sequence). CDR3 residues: CASSIVVINSPLHF. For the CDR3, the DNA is TGTGCCAGTAGTATTGTGGTAATTAATTCACCCCTCCACTTT.

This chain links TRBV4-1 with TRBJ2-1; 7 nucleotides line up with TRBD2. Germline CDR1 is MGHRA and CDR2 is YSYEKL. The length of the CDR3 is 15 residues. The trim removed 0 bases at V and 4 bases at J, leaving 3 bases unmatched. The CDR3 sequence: CASSQDRDYYNEQFF. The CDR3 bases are TGCGCCAGCAGCCAAGATCGGGACTATTACAATGAGCAGTTCTTC.

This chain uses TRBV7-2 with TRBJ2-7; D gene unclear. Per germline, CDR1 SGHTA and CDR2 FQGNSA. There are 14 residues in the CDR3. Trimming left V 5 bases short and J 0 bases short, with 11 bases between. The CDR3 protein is CASSPGGYSYEQYF. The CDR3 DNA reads TGTGCCAGCAGCCCGGGCGGCTACTCCTACGAGCAGTACTTC. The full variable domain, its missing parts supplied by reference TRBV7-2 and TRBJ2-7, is GAGVSQSPSNKVTEKGKDVELRCDPISGHTALYWYRQSLGQGLEFLIYFQGNSAPDKSGLPSDRFSAERTGGSVSTLTIQRTQQEDSAVYLCASSPGGYSYEQYFGPGTRLTVT.

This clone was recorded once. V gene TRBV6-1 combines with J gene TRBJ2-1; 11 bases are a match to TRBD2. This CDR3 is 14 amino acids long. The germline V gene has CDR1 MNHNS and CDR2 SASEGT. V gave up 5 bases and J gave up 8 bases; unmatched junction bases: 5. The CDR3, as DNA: TGTGCCAGCAGTTTAGCGGGGGGGCCCGATGAGCAGTTCTTC. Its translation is CASSLAGGPDEQFF.

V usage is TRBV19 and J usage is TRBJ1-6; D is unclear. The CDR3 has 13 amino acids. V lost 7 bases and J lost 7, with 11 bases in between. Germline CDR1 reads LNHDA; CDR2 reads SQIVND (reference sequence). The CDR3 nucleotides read TGTGCCAGTAACGCGGCCGGCAATTCACCCCTCCACTTT. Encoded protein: CASNAAGNSPLHF.

Written as DNA, the CDR3 is TGTGCCAGCAGTTACGGGACAGGGATTGTCCACGAGCAGTACTTC. Its protein product is CASSYGTGIVHEQYF. V gene TRBV6-5 combines with J gene TRBJ2-7, with 9 bases that match TRBD1. CDR3 length equals 15 residues. The J segment lost 5 bases and the V segment lost 2 bases, leaving 7 bases of the junction unmatched. CDR1 and CDR2 (germline): MNHEY, SVGAGI.

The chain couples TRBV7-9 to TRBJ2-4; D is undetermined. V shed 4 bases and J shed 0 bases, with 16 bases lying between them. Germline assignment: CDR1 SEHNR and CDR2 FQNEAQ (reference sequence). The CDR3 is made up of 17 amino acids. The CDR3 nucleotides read TGTGCCAGCAGCTCGGAGAGGTATACACTAGCCAAAAACATTCAGTACTTC. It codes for CASSSERYTLAKNIQYF.

For the CDR3, the DNA is TGTGCCAGCAGCTTGACAGGGGGCATTCGCAATCAGCCCCAGCATTTT. Translating it yields CASSLTGGIRNQPQHF. The chain combines TRBV5-5 with TRBJ1-5; 9 bases agree with TRBD1. The CDR3 is 16 amino acids. The V gene end was trimmed by 1 base and the J gene end by 2 bases; junction bases not matched to a gene: 4. The germline V gene has CDR1 SGHKS and CDR2 YYEKEE (reference sequence).

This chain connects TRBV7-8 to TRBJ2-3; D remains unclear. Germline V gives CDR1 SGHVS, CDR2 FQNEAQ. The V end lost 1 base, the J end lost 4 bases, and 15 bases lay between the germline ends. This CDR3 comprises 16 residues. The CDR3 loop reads CASSLGVFPRPDTQYF. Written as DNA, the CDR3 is TGTGCCAGCAGCTTAGGCGTCTTCCCGAGGCCAGATACGCAGTATTTT.